The T cell receptor beta chain under discussion was sequenced for a study of T cells in Graves' hyperthyroidism and ophthalmopathy. The wider study: Before any treatment, at initial diagnosis, peripheral blood was collected. Whole-study results and caveats: Ophthalmopathy was model-predicted a median around seven months pre-onset.

TCR beta CDR3 region amplification was performed from RNA transcripts. HTBI primers were employed in a first-round RT-PCR of the TCR CDR3. TCRdb reanalysed the multiplex PCR reads using MiXCR and keeps one entry per CDR3 protein. Of about 520,000 distinct CDR3 sequences in the sample, more than 20% are singletons; the top ten hold more than 25%. The length of the CDR3 is 20 residues. The V segment lost 0 bases and the J segment 3 bases; nucleotides outside the gene matches: 18. In germline, CDR1 is MGHRA, CDR2 YSYEKL. As concerns this clonotype: Its matching antigen is unknown.

Hyperthyroidism had been newly diagnosed in patients aged 18 to 65, and its duration was under 2 months. Patients having uncontrolled infection, another autoimmune disease, pregnancy or lactation were not included. Sequenced: blood. The V call is TRBV4-1, the J call TRBJ2-5; 8 bases align to TRBD1. This TCR was sampled from a man in his late teens or twenties with Graves' hyperthyroidism. CDR3 residues: CASSQEKPGRGLLEEETQYF. CDR3 nucleotides: TGCGCCAGCAGCCAAGAAAAGCCCGGCAGGGGGCTTTTGGAGGAAGAGACCCAGTACTTC.